A selection of T cell receptor beta chains follows, all from one sample in a study of T cells after yellow fever vaccination. One entry per CDR3 protein results from TCRdb running MiXCR on the 5' RACE reads. The data hold about 320,000 distinct CDR3 sequences, with around 11% observed a single time. The sequencing here drew on CD4+ T cells sorted from PBMCs, taken 45 days after the yellow fever booster vaccination. All receptors derive from a young man who received the YFV17D yellow fever vaccine. CDR3s include the opening cysteine and the closing phenylalanine or tryptophan. D genes are given only for firm matches. Where a row states a size, it is once, few, many or the class of an expanded clone; other rows omit it.

NA	many	TRBV20-1	TRBJ2-1	CSARAGTPQFF	TGCAGTGCTAGAGCCGGGACTCCACAGTTCTTC
NA	few	TRBV4-3	TRBJ2-7	CASSQGIQGRTYEQYF	TGCGCCAGCAGCCAAGGGATTCAGGGGCGGACCTACGAGCAGTACTTC
NA	few	TRBV6-6	TRBJ2-3	CATQIPSTDTQYF	TGTGCCACCCAAATCCCGAGCACAGATACGCAGTATTTT
NA	few	TRBV18	TRBJ2-3	CASSPRLFGTPSLDTQYF	TGTGCCAGCTCACCGCGACTGTTCGGGACTCCTTCCCTAGATACGCAGTATTTT
NA	few	TRBV5-1	TRBJ2-7	CASSLAAGDAYEQYF	TGCGCCAGCAGCTTGGCGGCAGGGGATGCGTACGAGCAGTACTTC
NA	few	TRBV7-9	TRBJ2-5	CASSYSPEPPETQYF	TGTGCCAGCAGCTATTCACCCGAGCCCCCAGAGACCCAGTACTTC
NA	NA	TRBV6-5	TRBJ2-2	CASSTPRDTYAGELFF	TGTGCCAGCAGTACGCCCCGGGACACCTATGCCGGGGAGCTGTTTTTT
NA	NA	TRBV20-1	TRBJ1-1	CSASNRGSEAFF	TGCAGTGCTAGTAACAGAGGGTCTGAAGCTTTCTTT
NA	NA	TRBV18	TRBJ2-2	CASSPPELGSNTGELFF	TGTGCCAGCTCACCACCGGAACTCGGATCGAACACCGGGGAGCTGTTTTTT
NA	few	TRBV7-7	TRBJ1-3	CASPLRCRGCGNTIYF	TGTGCTAGCCCGCTGAGGTGCCGGGGATGTGGAAACACCATATATTTT
NA	few	TRBV7-2	TRBJ1-6	CASSANHSPLHF	TGTGCCAGCAGCGCCAACCATTCACCCCTCCACTTT
NA	NA	TRBV14	TRBJ1-1	CASSPRMGTLSTEAFF	TGTGCCAGCAGCCCGAGAATGGGGACGTTGAGCACTGAAGCTTTCTTT
NA	NA	TRBV6-5	TRBJ1-4	CASSSQGLGEKLFF	TGTGCCAGCAGCTCACAGGGTTTGGGGGAAAAACTGTTTTTT
TRBD2	NA	TRBV6-5	TRBJ2-7	CASSSPLAGGYEQYF	TGTGCCAGCAGTTCCCCACTAGCGGGGGGCTACGAGCAGTACTTC
NA	NA	TRBV18	TRBJ1-1	CASSRQNTEAFF	TGTGCCAGCTCACGACAGAACACTGAAGCTTTCTTT
NA	many	TRBV2	TRBJ2-1	CASTTDGRNEQFF	TGTGCCAGCACCACGGACGGTAGGAATGAGCAGTTCTTC
NA	few	TRBV19	TRBJ2-1	CASSIMGYNEQFF	TGTGCCAGTAGTATAATGGGTTACAATGAGCAGTTCTTC
TRBD2	NA	TRBV29-1	TRBJ2-3	CSVGGLAGITDTQYF	TGCAGCGTTGGGGGACTAGCGGGGATCACAGATACGCAGTATTTT
NA	NA	TRBV20-1	TRBJ1-5	CSAIGGNQPQHF	TGCAGTGCTATTGGGGGTAATCAGCCCCAGCATTTT
TRBD2	NA	TRBV5-1	TRBJ2-3	CASSFGLAGGPSTDTQYF	TGCGCCAGCAGCTTCGGACTAGCGGGGGGGCCTAGCACAGATACGCAGTATTTT
NA	NA	TRBV10-3	TRBJ2-1	CAISESYNEQFF	TGTGCCATCAGTGAATCCTACAATGAGCAGTTCTTC
TRBD2	NA	TRBV5-6	TRBJ2-4	CASSFRGGLGNIQYF	TGTGCCAGCAGCTTCCGGGGGGGCCTGGGAAACATTCAGTACTTC
NA	few	TRBV7-6	TRBJ2-5	CASSPLAGSGETQYF	TGTGCCAGCAGCCCCCTCGCGGGAAGTGGCGAGACCCAGTACTTC
NA	NA	TRBV20-1	TRBJ1-6	CSARISPSSPLHF	TGCAGTGCTAGGATTTCGCCTAGTTCACCCCTCCACTTT
NA	NA	TRBV2	TRBJ1-5	CASRGTSDQPQHF	TGTGCCAGCAGAGGGACATCAGATCAGCCCCAGCATTTT
NA	NA	TRBV5-1	TRBJ2-2	CASSYDSTGELFF	TGCGCCAGCAGCTACGACAGCACCGGGGAGCTGTTTTTT
NA	many	TRBV5-1	TRBJ2-1	CASSLPNVEQFF	TGCGCCAGCAGCTTGCCGAACGTTGAGCAGTTCTTC
TRBD1	NA	TRBV18	TRBJ1-1	CASSPWTGTNTEAFF	TGTGCCAGCTCACCATGGACAGGGACGAACACTGAAGCTTTCTTT
NA	few	TRBV3-1	TRBJ1-1	CASSPNEGEAFF	TGTGCCAGCAGCCCTAATGAAGGTGAAGCTTTCTTT
NA	NA	TRBV29-1	TRBJ2-5	CSVGLPGGQETQYF	TGCAGCGTTGGCCTACCCGGGGGACAAGAGACCCAGTACTTC
NA	NA	TRBV11-2	TRBJ2-3	CASSSIPRGHTQYF	TGTGCCAGCAGTTCTATCCCCCGGGGCCATACGCAGTATTTT
TRBD2	NA	TRBV4-3	TRBJ2-2	CASSQGAGATTGELFF	TGCGCCAGCAGCCAAGGAGCGGGGGCGACCACCGGGGAGCTGTTTTTT
TRBD2	few	TRBV5-1	TRBJ2-5	CASSFFTSGAQETQYF	TGCGCCAGCAGCTTCTTTACTAGCGGGGCCCAAGAGACCCAGTACTTC
NA	few	TRBV5-1	TRBJ2-3	CASSLDESSTQYF	TGCGCCAGCAGCTTGGACGAGTCGAGTACGCAGTATTTT
NA	NA	TRBV2	TRBJ1-3	CASSELGGGGHTIYF	TGTGCCAGCAGTGAACTTGGCGGGGGAGGTCACACCATATATTTT
NA	few	TRBV18	TRBJ1-1	CASSPLVREMNTEAFF	TGTGCCAGCTCACCCCTCGTCCGGGAAATGAACACTGAAGCTTTCTTT
TRBD1	NA	TRBV5-4	TRBJ1-2	CASSSRQGSDTF	TGTGCCAGCAGTTCGCGACAGGGCAGTGACACCTTC
TRBD2	few	TRBV11-1	TRBJ2-1	CASSWRGDYNEQFF	TGTGCCAGCAGCTGGCGGGGGGACTACAATGAGCAGTTCTTC
TRBD1	NA	TRBV24-1	TRBJ2-1	CATSDKDRGNHNEQFF	TGTGCCACCAGTGACAAAGACAGGGGGAACCACAATGAGCAGTTCTTC
TRBD1	many	TRBV10-3	TRBJ1-5	CAISEPGTDNQPQHF	TGTGCCATCAGTGAACCCGGGACAGATAATCAGCCCCAGCATTTT
NA	few	TRBV15	TRBJ1-1	CATSRAGGIEAFF	TGTGCCACCAGCAGAGCCGGAGGGATTGAAGCTTTCTTT
TRBD1	NA	TRBV15	TRBJ1-5	CATSRGAGTDYQPQHF	TGTGCCACCAGCAGGGGGGCCGGGACAGACTATCAGCCCCAGCATTTT
NA	NA	TRBV12-3/TRBV12-4	TRBJ2-1	CASRDSFDASSYNEQFF	TGTGCCAGCAGGGACAGTTTCGACGCGAGCTCCTACAATGAGCAGTTCTTC
NA	few	TRBV5-1	TRBJ1-1	CASSLATTNEAFF	TGCGCCAGCAGCTTGGCCACGACAAATGAAGCTTTCTTT
TRBD1	NA	TRBV5-1	TRBJ1-5	CASSLVTGSQPQHF	TGCGCCAGCAGCTTGGTGACAGGGAGTCAGCCCCAGCATTTT
TRBD2	NA	TRBV6-5	TRBJ2-1	CASRRGMRGLATEQFF	TGTGCCAGCAGGCGGGGAATGAGGGGACTAGCGACTGAGCAGTTCTTC
NA	NA	TRBV12-3/TRBV12-4	TRBJ1-6	CATTLGGSMNSPLHF	TGTGCCACCACCTTGGGGGGTAGTATGAATTCACCCCTCCACTTT
NA	many	TRBV20-1	TRBJ2-2	CSAPEVTGELFF	TGCAGTGCCCCGGAAGTAACCGGGGAGCTGTTTTTT
TRBD1	few	TRBV6-5	TRBJ2-7	CASSYSVSTGGKYEQYF	TGTGCCAGCAGTTACTCTGTGTCGACAGGGGGCAAGTACGAGCAGTACTTC
NA	many	TRBV12-3/TRBV12-4	TRBJ2-1	CASSFQGYEQFF	TGTGCCAGCAGTTTCCAAGGGTATGAGCAGTTCTTC